This T cell receptor beta chain was identified in a study of Ad26.COV2.S vaccination and SARS-CoV-2 variants. Overall study context: Vaccine-arm donor from the placebo-controlled COV1001 Ad26.COV2.S trial. Notes on the study in general: Whether participants received vaccine or placebo, their non-spike TCR breadth was similar.

Indicated treatment: around 19 received Ad26.COV2.S at low or high dose, single or two shots; five or six received placebo; per-sample allocation not given. Collection of the samples took place on day 63 after the first injection of vaccine or placebo. Based in Boston, the donor was an adult of 18-55 years. The study used a vaccine consisting of an Ad26 vector that expressed Wuhan-strain SARS-CoV-2 spike. Of note for this clone: Its antigen is as yet unknown. One end of the junction does not line up with germline, which may come from a read error.

The assay was immunoSEQ multiplex PCR, and TCRdb's table has in-frame clones only and misses some. The table lists 380,000 or so clones, around nine tenths of them singletons. The CDR3 contains 18 residues. Germline V gene sequence: CDR1 MNHEY, CDR2 SMNVEV (reference sequence). The sample in question was peripheral blood, obtained in a trial of Ad26.COV2.S vaccine versus placebo. This clonotype originated in a person between 18 and 65 years old who received the Ad26.COV2.S COVID-19 vaccine or a placebo. V is TRBV27 and J is TRBJ1-6; D ambiguous. The CDR3 protein is CASSLSNQIRKRDSPPHF. CDR3 DNA: TGTGCCAGCAGTTTATCGAACCAAATACGGAAGAGGGATTCACCCCCCCACTTT.